Below, 27 T cell receptor beta chains from the same sample are listed, as sequenced in a study of blood T cell repertoires in COVID-19. TCRdb's table, derived via immunoSEQ multiplex PCR, lists solely in-frame clones and lacks some. This table has 250,000 to 350,000 clones, almost 90% appearing once. The sample consisted of PBMCs or T cells enriched from blood (not recorded which). The receptors here all came from a woman aged 18-35 years with acute COVID-19.

V is TRBV28 and J is TRBJ1-6; 7 bases line up with TRBD1. V dropped 7 bases and J dropped 9; count of bases not matched to a gene: 3. The CDR3 consists of 12 residues. Germline loops: CDR1 MDHEN, CDR2 SYDVKM. The CDR3 region is CASKQGSSPLHF. The CDR3 coding sequence is TGTGCCAGCAAACAGGGGAGTTCACCCCTCCACTTT.

The chain links TRBV5-1 to TRBJ2-5; 9 nucleotides line up with TRBD1. The V and J ends lost 6 bases and 1 base, in that order; junction bases with no gene match: 4. This CDR3 has 14 amino acids. Germline V gene lookup returns CDR1 SGHRS and CDR2 YFSETQ. This CDR3 is CASKPGQGQETQYF. As DNA, the CDR3 is TGCGCCAGCAAGCCGGGACAGGGCCAAGAGACCCAGTACTTC.

This clone was observed a few times. The chain uses TRBV28 and TRBJ2-7, with TRBD2 matching over 13 bases. Germline V lookup: CDR1 MDHEN, CDR2 SYDVKM. The CDR3 is 16 amino acids. V shed 2 bases and J 7 bases; nucleotides not matched to a gene: 8. The CDR3 sequence: CASSLPSPGLAGEQYF. CDR3 DNA: TGTGCCAGCAGTTTACCTTCTCCGGGACTAGCGGGAGAGCAGTACTTC.

V usage is TRBV2 and J usage is TRBJ2-7; TRBD1 matches 12 bases. Germline CDR1 reads SNHLY; CDR2 reads FYNNEI. The junction had 5 bases not matched to a gene; V was cut back by 6 bases and J by 2 bases. This CDR3 comprises 15 residues. CDR3 protein: CASSPRDRGPYEQYF. The CDR3 DNA sequence: TGTGCCAGCAGCCCCCGGGACAGGGGGCCCTACGAGCAGTACTTC.

V gene TRBV6-2 or TRBV6-3 combines with J gene TRBJ1-5, with D perhaps TRBD1 (6 bases). Germline CDR1 MNHEY, CDR2 SVGEGT. This CDR3 region has 13 residues. Deletions cut 0 bases from V and 9 bases from J, with 9 bases between. The CDR3 DNA sequence: TGTGCCAGCAGTTACTCGTCAGGGGCGCCCCAGCATTTT. Translating it yields CASSYSSGAPQHF.

This chain uses TRBV7-6 with TRBJ2-1, with 12 bases lining up with TRBD2. Germline V CDR1 and CDR2: SGHVS, FNYEAQ. Trimming cost V 5 bases and J 0 bases; bases outside gene matches: 11. CDR3 size: 19 residues. CDR3 bases: TGTGCCAGCAGCCCCAGACTAGCGGGAGTGTTCCCCTCCTACAATGAGCAGTTCTTC. It codes for CASSPRLAGVFPSYNEQFF.

V and J are TRBV15 and TRBJ2-3, with 12 bases fitting TRBD2. V shed 6 bases, J shed 3 bases, and the junction held 7 bases outside the gene matches. This CDR3 comprises 16 residues. From germline, CDR1 is LNHNV and CDR2 YYDKDF (reference sequence). The CDR3 loop reads CATSSTSGSLTDTQYF. The CDR3 nucleotides read TGTGCCACCAGTTCGACTAGCGGGAGTTTAACAGATACGCAGTATTTT.

The chain uses TRBV21-1 and TRBJ1-2; the D call in the table, TRBD1, was not verified against the DNA. TRBV21-1 is a known pseudogene. CDR3 length equals 15 residues. The CDR3 DNA is TGTGCCAGCAGGACTGGGACAGGGAGATGTGGTGGCTACACCTTC. Protein product: CASRTGTGRCGGYTF.

The rearrangement links TRBV19 to TRBJ2-7, with 8 bases aligning to TRBD1. Germline loops: CDR1 LNHDA, CDR2 SQIVND (reference sequence). This CDR3 contains 17 residues. J gave up 0 bases and V 5 bases, and 12 bases lay outside the gene matches. In nucleotides, the CDR3 is TGTGCCAGTAGTTCGCGGACTTGGACAGGGACCTCCTACGAGCAGTACTTC. Encoded protein: CASSSRTWTGTSYEQYF.

The chain links TRBV7-6 to TRBJ1-1; a weak D match, TRBD1 (5 bases). Germline values: CDR1 SGHVS, CDR2 FNYEAQ. Trimming removed 2 bases from V and 10 bases from J, with 14 bases in between. CDR3 length: 13 amino acids. This CDR3 reads CASSLNNRMGAFF. In DNA form, the CDR3 reads TGTGCCAGCAGCTTAAACAACAGGATGGGAGCTTTCTTT. Complete variable domain (other parts from reference TRBV7-6 and TRBJ1-1): GAGVSQSPRYKVTKRGQDVALRCDPISGHVSLYWYRQALGQGPEFLTYFNYEAQQDKSGLPNDRFSAERPEGSISTLTIQRTEQRDSAMYRCASSLNNRMGAFFGQGTRLTVV.

This chain joins TRBV7-9 and TRBJ2-1, with 7 bases matching TRBD2. Unmatched junction bases numbered 5, after V lost 6 bases and J lost 9 bases. CDR1 is SEHNR, CDR2 FQNEAQ, per germline (reference sequence). The CDR3 contains 12 residues. CDR3: CASRRGGTEQFF. The CDR3 DNA reads as TGTGCCAGCAGAAGGGGAGGGACTGAGCAGTTCTTC.

This rearrangement joins TRBV27 to TRBJ1-1, with D tentatively TRBD1 (6 bases). Trimming took off 0 bases at V and 11 bases at J, with 22 bases between the two ends. The germline V gene encodes CDR1 MNHEY and CDR2 SMNVEV (reference sequence). The CDR3 contains 16 residues. CDR3 sequence: CASSLSGAGAPGGAFF. CDR3 in DNA: TGTGCCAGCAGTTTATCGGGGGCAGGGGCCCCGGGTGGGGCTTTCTTT.

This clone turned up a few times. The rearrangement uses TRBV5-1 and TRBJ1-5; the D gene is possibly TRBD1 (6 bases). V was cut by 4 bases and J by 7 bases, with 21 bases left in between. From germline, CDR1 is SGHRS and CDR2 YFSETQ. The CDR3 extends over 16 amino acids. The CDR3 coding sequence is TGCGCCAGCAGCCCGACGGCGCGGGGGGCGGGGCAGCCCCAGCATTTT. It specifies CASSPTARGAGQPQHF.

V is TRBV27 and J is TRBJ2-1; D gene uncertain. The CDR3 sequence is 12 residues long. The germline V and J ends were trimmed by 6 bases and 5 bases, with 8 bases remaining between them. Germline V lookup: CDR1 MNHEY, CDR2 SMNVEV (reference sequence). CDR3 DNA sequence: TGTGCCAGCAGGGGCACCCACAATGAGCAGTTCTTC. Its translation: CASRGTHNEQFF.

The genes are TRBV9 and TRBJ2-2; D is perhaps TRBD2 (7 bases). The CDR3 contains 19 residues. Germline lookup yields CDR1 SGDLS and CDR2 YYNGEE. V lost 0 bases and J lost 1, with 19 bases in between. CDR3 bases: TGTGCCAGCAGCGTAGAATCCAGGGGCGGGAGCCTGAACACCGGGGAGCTGTTTTTT. Translated, it gives CASSVESRGGSLNTGELFF.

The V and J genes are TRBV15 and TRBJ1-5; the D gene is possibly TRBD1 (5 bases). Germline-derived CDR1 and CDR2 are LNHNV and YYDKDF (reference sequence). The CDR3 runs to 12 residues. The V gene lost 6 bases and the J gene lost 7 bases, with 10 bases spanning the gap. The CDR3 here is CATRGVGQPQHF. CDR3 nucleotide sequence: TGTGCCACCAGAGGGGTTGGACAGCCCCAGCATTTT.

In its sample, this clone was seen a few times. The V gene is TRBV7-3, the J gene TRBJ1-1; D is perhaps TRBD1 (6 bases). Trimming took off 5 bases at V and 1 base at J, with 11 bases between the two ends. Per the germline V gene, CDR1 is SGHTA and CDR2 is FQGTGA. The CDR3 is made up of 14 amino acids. The CDR3 sequence: CASSPYRENTEAFF. As DNA, the CDR3 is TGTGCCAGCAGCCCATACAGGGAGAACACTGAAGCTTTCTTT.

This clone was detected once. This chain links TRBV7-3 with TRBJ2-1; 11 bases are a match to TRBD2. Germline V gene sequence: CDR1 SGHTA, CDR2 FQGTGA. The trim removed 2 bases at V and 8 bases at J, leaving 11 bases unmatched. This CDR3 comprises 17 residues. CDR3 nucleotide sequence: TGTGCCAGCAGCTTATCATATAGCGGGAGGGCCGAGGATGAGCAGTTCTTC. It yields the protein CASSLSYSGRAEDEQFF.

This clone was seen just once. The chain recombines TRBV21-1 with TRBJ1-2; TRBD1, the table's D call, was not compared with the DNA. TRBV21-1 represents a pseudogene. CDR3 size: 15 residues. This chain's CDR3 is CASSGGTANFYGYTF. The CDR3 nucleotides read TGTGCCAGCAGCGGTGGGACAGCTAACTTCTATGGCTACACCTTC.

V and J are TRBV11-3 and TRBJ1-6, with TRBD1 identical over 7 bases. The V segment lost 8 bases and the J segment 0 bases; nucleotides outside the gene matches: 4. This CDR3 contains 15 residues. CDR1 and CDR2 from the germline V gene are SGHNT and YENEEA. The DNA for the CDR3 is TGTGCCAGCGGAGGGACAGTCTCCTATAATTCACCCCTCCACTTT. Translating gives CASGGTVSYNSPLHF.

The chain combines TRBV19 with TRBJ2-7; 8 nucleotides align to TRBD1. CDR3 size: 14 residues. V lost 7 bases to trimming and J lost 3 bases; unmatched junction nucleotides: 8. CDR1 is LNHDA, CDR2 SQIVND, per germline (reference sequence). The DNA of the CDR3 is TGTGCCAGTACTCAGCCGGGACAGGACTACGAGCAGTACTTC. Translation gives CASTQPGQDYEQYF.

This clone is a singleton in its sample. V usage is TRBV28 and J usage is TRBJ2-7, with 7 nucleotides matching TRBD2. The CDR3 has 15 residues. The V gene's germline CDR1 is MDHEN and CDR2 SYDVKM. With 2 bases clipped from V and 0 bases from J, the junction kept 4 bases outside the gene matches. As DNA, the CDR3 is TGTGCCAGCAGTTTAAAGCGGGGAAGCTCCTACGAGCAGTACTTC. This gives the protein CASSLKRGSSYEQYF.

The genes are TRBV2 and TRBJ1-5; possibly TRBD1 for D (5 bases). The V and J ends lost 2 bases and 0 bases respectively, with 11 bases between them. The CDR3 contains 16 residues. The germline V gene has CDR1 SNHLY and CDR2 FYNNEI. The CDR3 protein is CASSESLTGSNQPQHF. The DNA for the CDR3 is TGTGCCAGCAGTGAATCTCTAACAGGTAGCAATCAGCCCCAGCATTTT. Together with reference TRBV2 and TRBJ1-5, the CDR3 gives the full variable domain: EPEVTQTPSHQVTQMGQEVILRCVPISNHLYFYWYRQILGQKVEFLVSFYNNEISEKSEIFDDQFSVERPDGSNFTLKIRSTKLEDSAMYFCASSESLTGSNQPQHFGDGTRLSIL.

The chain carries TRBV12-5 and TRBJ2-1, with 9 positions matching TRBD1. Per the germline V gene, CDR1 is LGHNT and CDR2 is FRNRAP. This CDR3 has 17 amino acids. With V trimmed by 0 bases and J by 5 bases, 8 bases remained unmatched. CDR3 amino acids: CASGLVPRTGANNEQFF. The CDR3 DNA follows: TGTGCTAGTGGTTTGGTACCGCGGACAGGGGCAAACAATGAGCAGTTCTTC. The variable domain in full, completed from reference TRBV12-5 and TRBJ2-1, reads DARVTQTPRHKVTEMGQEVTMRCQPILGHNTVFWYRQTMMQGLELLAYFRNRAPLDDSGMPKDRFSAEMPDATLATLKIQPSEPRDSAVYFCASGLVPRTGANNEQFFGPGTRLTVL.

The chain uses TRBV27 and TRBJ2-7; D ambiguous. V was trimmed by 3 bases and J by 9 bases, leaving 15 bases between them. The CDR3 totals 13 residues. CDR1 is MNHEY and CDR2 is SMNVEV in the germline V gene (reference sequence). The CDR3 reads CASSLRNDHGQYF. DNA of the CDR3: TGTGCCAGCAGTTTGAGAAACGATCACGGGCAGTACTTC.

This chain links TRBV28 with TRBJ2-1; the match to TRBD2 covers 9 bases. Germline V lookup: CDR1 MDHEN, CDR2 SYDVKM. The J segment lost 10 bases and the V segment lost 3 bases, leaving 10 bases of the junction unmatched. This CDR3 region has 15 residues. As DNA, the CDR3 is TGTGCCAGCAGTTTCGTTGTGACTAGCGGCGAAGAGCAGTTCTTC. Its protein is CASSFVVTSGEEQFF.

This chain joins TRBV9 and TRBJ2-1, with 11 bases fitting TRBD2. The CDR3 contains 17 residues. Germline V CDR1 and CDR2: SGDLS, YYNGEE. The V and J ends lost 3 bases and 0 bases, in that order; junction bases with no gene match: 5. The CDR3 region is CASSAGTSGSSYNEQFF. The CDR3, as DNA: TGTGCCAGCAGCGCAGGGACTAGCGGAAGCTCCTACAATGAGCAGTTCTTC.